These T cell receptor beta chains were read from a single sample in a study of blood T cell repertoires in COVID-19. The method was immunoSEQ multiplex PCR; TCRdb's version includes in-frame clones alone and lacks a portion of them. This sample has some 200,000 clones, with roughly 85% found just once. The specimen sequenced was peripheral blood. The receptors derive from a woman aged 18-35 years who had recovered from COVID-19. Each CDR3 is given with its conserved first and last residue. The order of the fields is J gene, D gene, clone size, V gene, CDR3 DNA, CDR3 protein. The D gene is left open where the match is weak. Only part of the rows carry a size: once, few, many, or a class if the clone is expanded.

J: TRBJ2-1
D: TRBD2
size: -
V: TRBV6-2/TRBV6-3
DNA: TGTGCCAGCAGTTGGCGGACTAGCGGGACTTACAATGAGCAGTTCTTC
CDR3: CASSWRTSGTYNEQFF

J: TRBJ1-1
D: TRBD1
size: -
V: TRBV30
DNA: TGTGCCTGGGACAGGGGAAGGGGGACTGAAGCTTTCTTT
CDR3: CAWDRGRGTEAFF

J: TRBJ2-7
D: TRBD1
size: -
V: TRBV19
DNA: TGTGCCAGTAGTACTACAGGGGATAGCTCCTACGAGCAGTACTTC
CDR3: CASSTTGDSSYEQYF

J: TRBJ2-7
D: -
size: -
V: TRBV5-5
DNA: TGTGCCAGCAGCGTAGAACAGGGAACGGCCTACGAGCAGTACTTC
CDR3: CASSVEQGTAYEQYF

J: TRBJ1-5
D: -
size: few
V: TRBV29-1
DNA: TGCAGCGTTGCTGCAGATAGCAATCAGCCCCAGCATTTT
CDR3: CSVAADSNQPQHF

J: TRBJ1-1
D: -
size: -
V: TRBV2
DNA: TGTGCCAGCAGGAAAACAGTCAACACTGAAGCTTTCTTT
CDR3: CASRKTVNTEAFF

J: TRBJ2-1
D: -
size: -
V: TRBV9
DNA: TGTGCCAGCAGCGATCAACAGGGACAAAGTGAGCAGTTCTTC
CDR3: CASSDQQGQSEQFF

J: TRBJ2-7
D: -
size: -
V: TRBV29-1
DNA: TGCAGCGTCGTTATAGATTCCCTCTACGAGCAGTACTTC
CDR3: CSVVIDSLYEQYF

J: TRBJ2-7
D: -
size: -
V: TRBV29-1
DNA: TGCAGCGTGGTAGAGAACGAGCAGTACTTC
CDR3: CSVVENEQYF

J: TRBJ2-2
D: TRBD1
size: once
V: TRBV7-2
DNA: TGTGCCAGCAGCACACGAGACAGGGCGAACACCGGGGAGCTGTTTTTT
CDR3: CASSTRDRANTGELFF

J: TRBJ2-2
D: -
size: -
V: TRBV6-2/TRBV6-3
DNA: TGTGCCAGCAGTTACTCAGGCGGCTCCGGGGAGCTGTTTTTT
CDR3: CASSYSGGSGELFF

J: TRBJ1-5
D: -
size: -
V: TRBV6-2/TRBV6-3
DNA: TGTGCCAGCAGTTCCGGAGGTTGGCCCCAGCATTTT
CDR3: CASSSGGWPQHF

J: TRBJ1-1
D: -
size: -
V: TRBV5-5
DNA: TGTGCCAGCAGCTTGTGGGGGGGAACTGAAGCTTTCTTT
CDR3: CASSLWGGTEAFF

J: TRBJ1-5
D: TRBD1
size: -
V: TRBV11-2
DNA: TGTGCCAGCAGCTTAGACAGGGGGCGAGGCAATCAGCCCCAGCATTTT
CDR3: CASSLDRGRGNQPQHF

J: TRBJ1-2
D: -
size: -
V: TRBV4-2
DNA: TGTGCCAGCAGCCAAGGATATGGGACTGGGGATGGCTACACCTTC
CDR3: CASSQGYGTGDGYTF

J: TRBJ1-3
D: -
size: -
V: TRBV9
DNA: TGTGCCAGCAGCGATGGCAGCTCTGGAAACACCATATATTTT
CDR3: CASSDGSSGNTIYF

J: TRBJ2-2
D: TRBD1
size: -
V: TRBV7-8
DNA: TGTGCCAGCTCCAACCGGGACAGGGGGCATCGGGCCACCGGGGAGCTGTTTTTT
CDR3: CASSNRDRGHRATGELFF

J: TRBJ2-7
D: TRBD1
size: -
V: TRBV25-1
DNA: TGTGCCAGCTCCAACCGGGACAGGGGCTACGAGCAGTACTTC
CDR3: CASSNRDRGYEQYF

J: TRBJ1-2
D: -
size: -
V: TRBV7-9
DNA: TGTGCCAGCAGCTTTCCTGGACAGAGCTATGGCTACACCTTC
CDR3: CASSFPGQSYGYTF

J: TRBJ1-1
D: TRBD1
size: -
V: TRBV30
DNA: TGTGCCTGGGCTCGACCAGACAGGGAACACACTGAAGCTTTCTTT
CDR3: CAWARPDREHTEAFF

J: TRBJ1-6
D: TRBD1
size: -
V: TRBV15
DNA: TGTGCCACCAGCAAGGGACAGGGCCTCCACTTT
CDR3: CATSKGQGLHF

J: TRBJ1-1
D: -
size: -
V: TRBV7-3
DNA: TGTGCCAGCAGCTCGTTTCTGAACACTGAAGCTTTCTTT
CDR3: CASSSFLNTEAFF

J: TRBJ1-3
D: -
size: many
V: TRBV7-2
DNA: TGTGCCAGCAGCCCCGGTTGGTCTTCTGGAAACACCATATATTTT
CDR3: CASSPGWSSGNTIYF

J: TRBJ2-7
D: TRBD2
size: -
V: TRBV6-2/TRBV6-3
DNA: TGTGCCAGCAGTTCCTCGACTAGCGGGACCTACGAGCAGTACTTC
CDR3: CASSSSTSGTYEQYF

J: TRBJ2-7
D: -
size: -
V: TRBV7-9
DNA: TGTGCCAGCAGCCCTAAGACAGTCACTACCTACGAGCAGTACTTC
CDR3: CASSPKTVTTYEQYF

J: TRBJ1-2
D: -
size: -
V: TRBV19
DNA: TGTGCCAGTAGTATAGATCACAAATATGGCTACACCTTC
CDR3: CASSIDHKYGYTF

J: TRBJ2-3
D: -
size: -
V: TRBV6-2/TRBV6-3
DNA: TGTGCCAGCAGCCTGAGCGTTGATACGCAGTATTTT
CDR3: CASSLSVDTQYF

J: TRBJ1-1
D: -
size: -
V: TRBV7-9
DNA: TGTGCCAGCGGAGGGTCGGGGGGCACTGAAGCTTTCTTT
CDR3: CASGGSGGTEAFF

J: TRBJ2-5
D: -
size: -
V: TRBV9
DNA: TGTGCCAGCAGCGTAGGGGACTCCCAAGAGACCCAGTACTTC
CDR3: CASSVGDSQETQYF

J: TRBJ2-1
D: TRBD2
size: -
V: TRBV2
DNA: TGTGCCAGCAGTGAAGTTCGGCTAGCGGGAGGGGATGAGCAGTTCTTC
CDR3: CASSEVRLAGGDEQFF

J: TRBJ2-7
D: -
size: -
V: TRBV6-5
DNA: TGTGCCAGCAGTTACACAGCGTACGGGATCGCCTACGAGCAGTACTTC
CDR3: CASSYTAYGIAYEQYF

J: TRBJ2-2
D: TRBD2
size: -
V: TRBV2
DNA: TGTGCCAGCAGTGAATGGGGGGGTGGAAAGGAGCTGTTTTTT
CDR3: CASSEWGGGKELFF

J: TRBJ1-6
D: -
size: -
V: TRBV2
DNA: TGTGCCAGCAAAGAAGGGGTCAGTCCACGGGCACCCCTCCACTTT
CDR3: CASKEGVSPRAPLHF

J: TRBJ2-7
D: -
size: -
V: TRBV25-1
DNA: TGTGCCAGCAGTGAAGCTAAAGACTCCTCCTACGAGCAGTACTTC
CDR3: CASSEAKDSSYEQYF

J: TRBJ1-5
D: -
size: -
V: TRBV24-1
DNA: TGTGCCACCAGTGGATCCAGTTATAGCAATCAGCCCCAGCATTTT
CDR3: CATSGSSYSNQPQHF

J: TRBJ1-6
D: -
size: once
V: TRBV9
DNA: TGTGCCAGCAGCGTACTTGTAAATTCACCCCTCCACTTT
CDR3: CASSVLVNSPLHF

J: TRBJ1-5
D: TRBD1
size: -
V: TRBV7-2
DNA: TGTGCCAGCAGCTTAGAAACCGGGACAGGTAATCAGCCCCAGCATTTT
CDR3: CASSLETGTGNQPQHF

J: TRBJ2-5
D: -
size: -
V: TRBV18
DNA: TGTGCCAGTACCAACGGAGTCGGGGAGACCCAGTACTTC
CDR3: CASTNGVGETQYF

J: TRBJ1-1
D: TRBD1
size: -
V: TRBV7-9
DNA: TGTGCCAGCAGCTTAGCACAGGGGACGAACACTGAAGCTTTCTTT
CDR3: CASSLAQGTNTEAFF

J: TRBJ1-5
D: -
size: few
V: TRBV7-8
DNA: TGTGCCAGCAGCTTAGGAGCTGGTAACGGCAATCAGCCCCAGCATTTT
CDR3: CASSLGAGNGNQPQHF

J: TRBJ1-6
D: -
size: -
V: TRBV19
DNA: TGTGCCAGTAGTGATGTCATCGGGGGAAATTCACCCCTCCACTTT
CDR3: CASSDVIGGNSPLHF

J: TRBJ2-2
D: TRBD1
size: -
V: TRBV6-1
DNA: TGTGCCAGCAACCAGGGGGCGGGCGGGGAGCTGTTTTTT
CDR3: CASNQGAGGELFF

J: TRBJ1-5
D: TRBD1
size: few
V: TRBV7-6
DNA: TGTGCCAGCAGCTCTGACAGGGCCCTCAATCAGCCCCAGCATTTT
CDR3: CASSSDRALNQPQHF

J: TRBJ2-1
D: TRBD2
size: -
V: TRBV9
DNA: TGTGCCAGCAGCGTAGGGACTAGCAATGAGCAGTTCTTC
CDR3: CASSVGTSNEQFF

J: TRBJ2-6
D: -
size: -
V: TRBV19
DNA: TGTGCCAGTAGCCGGTGGGGACTGGCCTCTGGGGCCAACGTCCTGACTTTC
CDR3: CASSRWGLASGANVLTF